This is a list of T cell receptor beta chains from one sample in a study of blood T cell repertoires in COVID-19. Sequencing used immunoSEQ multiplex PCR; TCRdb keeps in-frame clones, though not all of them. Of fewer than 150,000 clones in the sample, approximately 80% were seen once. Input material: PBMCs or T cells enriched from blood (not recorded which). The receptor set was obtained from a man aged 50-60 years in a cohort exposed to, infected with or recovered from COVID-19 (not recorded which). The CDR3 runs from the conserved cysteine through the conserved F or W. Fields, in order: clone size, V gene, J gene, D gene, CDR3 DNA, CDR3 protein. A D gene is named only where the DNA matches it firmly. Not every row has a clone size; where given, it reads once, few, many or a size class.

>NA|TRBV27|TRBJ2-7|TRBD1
TGTGCCACTCAGGGGAGGACAGGGTTAACCTACGAGCAGTACTTC
CATQGRTGLTYEQYF
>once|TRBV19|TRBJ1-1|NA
TGTGCCAGTATTTACAGAAACACTGAAGCTTTCTTT
CASIYRNTEAFF
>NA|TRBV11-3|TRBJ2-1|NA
TGTGCCAGCAGCCTAACGTTGGGGAGAGTGCAGTTCTTC
CASSLTLGRVQFF
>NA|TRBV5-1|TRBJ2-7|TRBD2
TGCGCCAGCAGCTTGGCGGGCGGGAGCTCCTACGAGCAGTACTTC
CASSLAGGSSYEQYF
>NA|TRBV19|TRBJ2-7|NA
TGTGCCAGTAGTCCCCGGGACACCCCCCTCTACGAGCAGTACTTC
CASSPRDTPLYEQYF
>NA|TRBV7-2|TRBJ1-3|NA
TGTGCCAGCAGCTTAATATTAGACAGTGGAAACACCATATATTTT
CASSLILDSGNTIYF
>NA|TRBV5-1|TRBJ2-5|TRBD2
TGCGCCAGCAGCTGGACTAGCCGGGAGACCCAGTACTTC
CASSWTSRETQYF
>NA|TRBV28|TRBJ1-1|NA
TGTGCCATCCGAGCGACTAACACTGAAGCTTTCTTT
CAIRATNTEAFF
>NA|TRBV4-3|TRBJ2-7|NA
TGCGCCAGCAGCCAAGATTCGGGGGGCGCAGGCTACGAGCAGTACTTC
CASSQDSGGAGYEQYF
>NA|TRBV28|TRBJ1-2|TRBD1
TGTGCCAGCACCTACGGGGACAGGAGTAACTATGGCTACACCTTC
CASTYGDRSNYGYTF
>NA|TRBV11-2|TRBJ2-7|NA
TGTGCCAGCAGCTTAGAGAGACAGGCCGAGCAGTACTTC
CASSLERQAEQYF